Listed here is a single TCR beta chain. Its antigen remains unknown. This record comes from a study of cytomegalovirus exposure and HLA in healthy donors. Whole-study results and caveats: Presence/absence analyses rested on an assumption that sequencing depth was roughly uniform across donors. Both high specificity and high sensitivity reportedly marked the classifier's diagnosis of cytomegalovirus status. An apparent linkage of common viral pathogens to several of the most significant clusters emerged in a later analysis.

The study ran its PCR with 60 Vbeta and 13 Jbeta primers. Method: immunoSEQ multiplex PCR; TCRdb's copy keeps in-frame clones and lacks some. The table includes about 190,000 clones, 75% to 90% detected once. The germline V gene encodes CDR1 LNHNV and CDR2 YYDKDF (reference sequence). The CDR3 spans 12 residues. The germline V and J ends were trimmed by 6 bases and 7 bases, with 10 bases remaining between them. The sample consisted of PBMCs. The receptor was derived from a man aged 40-49 years in good health and CMV-seropositive. The genes are TRBV15 and TRBJ1-5; D is ambiguous. CDR3 nucleotide sequence: TGTGCCACCAGGAAAGGGAGGCAGCCCCAGCATTTT. Amino acids: CATRKGRQPQHF.